The T cell receptor beta chain under discussion was sequenced for a study of blood T cell repertoires in COVID-19. Study at large: There were acute and convalescent COVID-19 samples, and they came from the United States, Italy and Spain. In each case, the material was cDNA or gDNA derived from T cells, B-cell-depleted T cells, or PBMCs.

The CDR3 spans 18 residues. Germline CDR1 reads SGHRS; CDR2 reads YFSETQ. V lost 4 bases, J lost 2 bases, and 6 bases stayed unmatched. Per the original data handling: Scientists estimated how many nucleated cells there were by amplifying reference gene primers. Clones were sequenced by immunoSEQ multiplex PCR, and TCRdb holds only the in-frame ones, with some missing. Clone size and V and J calls were adopted from that table, with D and trimming inferred from the DNA. The table records roughly 49,000 clones, 80% to 95% of them present only once. Enrolled during active infection, Seattle patients were then followed longitudinally.

The sequenced material came from peripheral blood. V gene TRBV5-1 combines with J gene TRBJ2-1; TRBD2 agrees at 16 bases. The receptor comes from a man between 60 and 75 years old with COVID-19, enrolled during active disease. For the CDR3, the DNA is TGCGCCAGCAGCCCAGGGACTAGCGGGAGGGTGACCTACAATGAGCAGTTCTTC. It translates to CASSPGTSGRVTYNEQFF.